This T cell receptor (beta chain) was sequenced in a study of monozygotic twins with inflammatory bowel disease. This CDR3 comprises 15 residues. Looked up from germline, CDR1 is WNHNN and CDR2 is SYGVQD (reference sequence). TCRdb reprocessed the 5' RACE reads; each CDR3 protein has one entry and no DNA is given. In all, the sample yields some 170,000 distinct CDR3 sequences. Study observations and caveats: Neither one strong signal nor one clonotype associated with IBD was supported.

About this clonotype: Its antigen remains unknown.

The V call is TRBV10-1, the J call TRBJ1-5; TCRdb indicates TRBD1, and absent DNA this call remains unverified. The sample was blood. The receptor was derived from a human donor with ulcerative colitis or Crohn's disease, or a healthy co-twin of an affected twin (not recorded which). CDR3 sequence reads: CASTSGQGSNQPQHF.